The 3 T cell receptor beta chains in this list originate from one sample, sequenced in a study of glioma-infiltrating T cells after dendritic cell vaccination. Measured with immunoSEQ multiplex PCR; TCRdb has only the in-frame clones, and not every one. This repertoire shows roughly 80,000 clones, around 90% found once; its top ten account for around 2.3%. Time point meaning: after dendritic cell vaccination, including at tumor progression/relapse. Sequenced material: blood, taken after dendritic cell vaccination. The receptors here all came from a human donor with glioblastoma.

The V call is TRBV11-3, the J call TRBJ2-7; 7 bases are a match to TRBD1. The CDR3 extends over 16 amino acids. Trimming removed 5 bases from V and 2 bases from J; junction bases left unmatched: 12. CDR1 is SGHNT and CDR2 is YENEEA in the germline V gene. The CDR3 protein is CASSPRDSKFTYEQYF. CDR3 bases: TGTGCCAGCAGCCCCCGGGACAGCAAATTTACCTACGAGCAGTACTTC.

The CDR3 region has the DNA TGCGCCAGCAGCTCGATGGGGGGGAATCAGCCCCAGCATTTT. Translation gives CASSSMGGNQPQHF. V usage is TRBV5-1 and J usage is TRBJ1-5, with D possibly TRBD1 on 5 matching bases. Trimming shortened V by 3 bases and J by 4 bases, and 11 bases separated the two germline ends. Per germline, CDR1 SGHRS and CDR2 YFSETQ. The CDR3 spans 14 residues. Full variable domain (outside the CDR3, taken from reference TRBV5-1 and TRBJ1-5): KAGVTQTPRYLIKTRGQQVTLSCSPISGHRSVSWYQQTPGQGLQFLFEYFSETQRNKGNFPGRFSGRQFSNSRSEMNVSTLELGDSALYLCASSSMGGNQPQHFGDGTRLSIL.

The genes are TRBV5-1 and TRBJ2-1; D possibly corresponds to TRBD2 (6 bases). The CDR3 runs 16 residues. V lost 3 bases to trimming and J lost 1 base, with 14 bases between them. Germline assignment: CDR1 SGHRS and CDR2 YFSETQ. The DNA for the CDR3 is TGCGCCAGCAGCTGGGGAGGCCCGCGATCCTACAATGAGCAGTTCTTC. This gives the protein CASSWGGPRSYNEQFF.